These 2 T cell receptor beta chains share one sample of origin, sequenced in a study of T cells in narcolepsy. TCRdb's table, derived via immunoSEQ multiplex PCR, lists solely in-frame clones and lacks some. The table has under 35,000 clones, around 79% seen once. The sequenced material came from CD45RA- memory CD4+ T cells from PBMCs. The receptor source for this set is a human donor with narcolepsy.

The V and J genes are TRBV11-2 and TRBJ2-7; 9 bases are shared with TRBD1. The ends lost 5 bases at V and 9 bases at J; junction bases unmatched: 11. CDR1 and CDR2 (germline): SGHAT, FQNNGV. The CDR3 is 14 residues long. The CDR3 region is CASSGPGTGFWQYF. The DNA for the CDR3 is TGTGCCAGCAGCGGCCCCGGGACAGGGTTTTGGCAGTACTTC. Looking up the rest from reference TRBV11-2 and TRBJ2-7 gives the full variable domain: EAGVAQSPRYKIIEKRQSVAFWCNPISGHATLYWYQQILGQGPKLLIQFQNNGVVDDSQLPKDRFSAERLKGVDSTLKIQPAKLEDSAVYLCASSGPGTGFWQYFGPGTRLTVT.

This sequence joins TRBV6-5 and TRBJ1-2; perhaps TRBD1 as D (5 bases). V was trimmed by 4 bases and J by 5 bases, leaving 14 bases between them. This CDR3 comprises 14 residues. Germline lookup yields CDR1 MNHEY and CDR2 SVGAGI. CDR3 amino acids: CASSSWLEGYGYTF. CDR3 bases: TGTGCCAGCAGTTCCTGGCTGGAGGGGTATGGCTACACCTTC.